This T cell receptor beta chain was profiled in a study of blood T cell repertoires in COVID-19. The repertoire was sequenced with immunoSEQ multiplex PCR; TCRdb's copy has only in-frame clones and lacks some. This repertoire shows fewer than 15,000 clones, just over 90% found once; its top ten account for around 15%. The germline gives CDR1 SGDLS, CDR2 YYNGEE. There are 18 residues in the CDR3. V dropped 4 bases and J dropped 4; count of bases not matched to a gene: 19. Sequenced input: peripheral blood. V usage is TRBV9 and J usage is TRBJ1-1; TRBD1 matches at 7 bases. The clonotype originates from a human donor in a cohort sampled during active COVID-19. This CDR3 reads CASSQTGTSRGPPTEAFF. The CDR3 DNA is TGTGCCAGCAGCCAAACAGGGACCTCAAGGGGGCCTCCCACTGAAGCTTTCTTT.